A selection of T cell receptor beta chains follows, all from one sample in a study of memory CD4+ T cells and cytomegalovirus serostatus. Clones were read by immunoSEQ multiplex PCR, and TCRdb kept only the in-frame ones, dropping some. This table holds about 75,000 clones, around 78% found once. Material for sequencing was memory CD4+ T cells from blood. These receptors were taken from an adult in good health and CMV-seropositive. CDR3s include the opening cysteine and the closing phenylalanine or tryptophan.

CATSRDGGRTEAFF,TRBV15,TRBJ1-1
CASSTLTGRRKINTEAFF,TRBV19,TRBJ1-1
CAWSRELIYGYTF,TRBV30,TRBJ1-2
CASSLSGDEQYF,TRBV5-4,TRBJ2-7
CASSSADTKNTEAFF,TRBV27,TRBJ1-1
CASSVWPESDTQYF,TRBV9,TRBJ2-3
CASSLGHSYGYTF,TRBV5-6,TRBJ1-2
CAISQLAGGSYNEQFF,TRBV10-3,TRBJ2-1
CSAQNYGYTF,TRBV29-1,TRBJ1-2
CASSSIHVLLAGYNEQFF,TRBV28,TRBJ2-1
CASSFGDSNQPQHF,TRBV7-2,TRBJ1-5
CASSTGQGSDEQFF,TRBV25-1,TRBJ2-1
CASNDEVIASRSIHEQFF,TRBV7-9,TRBJ2-1